The 26 T cell receptor beta chains below come from one sample, sequenced in a study of blood T cell repertoires in COVID-19. Assay used: immunoSEQ multiplex PCR; TCRdb lists only in-frame clones, some missing. The top ten hold approximately 3.8% of the sample, which has 53,000 or so clones, roughly 85% seen once. The sample was peripheral blood. The receptors here all came from a man aged 60-69 years with acute or convalescent COVID-19.

V is TRBV13 and J is TRBJ1-1, with D uncertain. The CDR3 consists of 15 residues. The germline gives CDR1 PRHDT, CDR2 FYEKMQ (reference sequence). Between the trimmed V and J ends, which lost 6 bases and 4 bases, there was a span of 18 bases. The CDR3 loop is CASRTRQAWVTEAFF. The CDR3 DNA reads TGTGCCAGCAGAACAAGGCAGGCCTGGGTCACTGAAGCTTTCTTT. The full variable domain, in which reference TRBV13 and TRBJ1-1 provide the parts outside the CDR3, is AAGVIQSPRHLIKEKRETATLKCYPIPRHDTVYWYQQGPGQDPQFLISFYEKMQSDKGSIPDRFSAQQFSDYHSELNMSSLELGDSALYFCASRTRQAWVTEAFFGQGTRLTVV.

V usage is TRBV7-3 and J usage is TRBJ2-3, with a weak D call TRBD1 (6 bases). Germline V gives CDR1 SGHTA, CDR2 FQGTGA. CDR3 length: 16 residues. The germline V and J ends were trimmed by 2 bases and 2 bases, with 14 bases remaining between them. The CDR3 protein is CASSLGTFALTDTQYF. The CDR3 bases are TGTGCCAGCAGCTTAGGGACATTCGCCCTCACAGATACGCAGTATTTT.

The rearrangement links TRBV6-2 or TRBV6-3 to TRBJ2-5; 9 positions agree with TRBD1. Germline assignment: CDR1 MNHEY and CDR2 SVGEGT. The V and J ends lost 4 bases and 4 bases, in that order; junction bases with no gene match: 4. The CDR3 consists of 14 residues. The CDR3 sequence is CASSSWDRVETQYF. The DNA for the CDR3 is TGTGCCAGCAGTTCTTGGGACAGGGTAGAGACCCAGTACTTC.

This clone has just one count. The genes are TRBV5-1 and TRBJ1-2, with TRBD1 matching over 7 bases. V dropped 4 bases and J dropped 3; count of bases not matched to a gene: 6. Germline CDR1 reads SGHRS; CDR2 reads YFSETQ. This CDR3 comprises 14 residues. Written as DNA, the CDR3 is TGCGCCAGCAGCGTCCAGGGGGAAGACTATGGCTACACCTTC. Translation: CASSVQGEDYGYTF.

This chain connects TRBV5-1 to TRBJ2-5, with TRBD2 matching 7 bases. V lost 2 bases, J lost 1 base, and 5 bases stayed unmatched. Germline-derived CDR1 and CDR2 are SGHRS and YFSETQ. This CDR3 comprises 15 residues. The CDR3 region has the DNA TGCGCCAGCAGCTTACAAATAGCGGGCCAAGAGACCCAGTACTTC. Protein: CASSLQIAGQETQYF.

This rearrangement joins TRBV19 to TRBJ1-5, with D possibly TRBD1 on 6 matching bases. Trimming stripped 6 bases from V and 4 bases from J, with 16 bases between. The V gene's germline CDR1 is LNHDA and CDR2 SQIVND (reference sequence). This CDR3 is built from 15 residues. CDR3 region: CASRSRQVGNQPQHF. As DNA, the CDR3 is TGTGCCAGTAGAAGCCGACAGGTTGGAAATCAGCCCCAGCATTTT.

The CDR3 region has the DNA TGTGCCAGCAGCGCCGCGGAGTCTGGAAACACCATATATTTT. It specifies CASSAAESGNTIYF. V usage is TRBV5-4 and J usage is TRBJ1-3, with D unresolved. Germline V gives CDR1 SGHNT, CDR2 YYREEE (reference sequence). Trimming shortened V by 4 bases and J by 1 base, and 9 bases separated the two germline ends. This CDR3 contains 14 residues.

The chain carries TRBV12-2 and TRBJ2-1; the table gives TRBD1 as D, unverified against the DNA. TRBV12-2 is described as a pseudogene. CDR3 length: 16 residues. In DNA, the CDR3 is TGTGCAAGTCGCTTTCCTGACAGGGGATCCTACAATGAGCAGTTCTTC. Translation: CASRFPDRGSYNEQFF.

The chain has TRBV18 and TRBJ1-1; 7 bases are shared with TRBD1. CDR1 is KGHSH and CDR2 is LQKENI in the germline V gene. Trimming at V came to 5 bases and at J to 8 bases, leaving 2 bases not matched to a gene. This CDR3 spans 11 amino acids. CDR3 DNA: TGTGCCAGCTCATCGGGACAGGAAGCTTTCTTT. Translation gives CASSSGQEAFF.

The V call is TRBV24-1, the J call TRBJ2-3; TRBD2 matches at 8 bases. The CDR3 extends over 16 amino acids. Looked up from germline, CDR1 is KGHDR and CDR2 is SFDVKD. J gave up 3 bases and V 4 bases, and 8 bases lay outside the gene matches. The CDR3 loop is CATSDPGASGTDTQYF. In nucleotides, the CDR3 is TGTGCCACCAGTGACCCTGGGGCTAGCGGGACAGATACGCAGTATTTT.

The chain is built from TRBV9 and TRBJ2-1; a weak D match, TRBD1 (6 bases). This CDR3 contains 15 residues. CDR1 is SGDLS and CDR2 is YYNGEE in the germline V gene. The ends were cut back, 0 bases at V and 0 bases at J, with 7 bases in the middle. CDR3 sequence (DNA): TGTGCCAGCAGCGTAGAAGGGGGCTCCTACAATGAGCAGTTCTTC. This gives the protein CASSVEGGSYNEQFF.

V usage is TRBV5-4 and J usage is TRBJ1-4; the D is unclear. In germline, CDR1 is SGHNT, CDR2 YYREEE (reference sequence). Trimming removed 1 base from V and 7 bases from J, with 8 bases in between. The CDR3 is 13 residues long. The DNA of the CDR3 is TGTGCCAGCAGCTTGCCGGGTCTTGAAAAACTGTTTTTT. Residues: CASSLPGLEKLFF.

This sequence joins TRBV7-2 and TRBJ1-5; possible D gene TRBD1, 6 bases. This CDR3 contains 15 residues. The germline V and J ends were trimmed by 5 bases and 2 bases, with 13 bases remaining between them. Looked up from germline, CDR1 is SGHTA and CDR2 is FQGNSA. CDR3: CASSPVSGGNQPQHF. In DNA form, the CDR3 reads TGTGCCAGCAGCCCCGTATCAGGGGGCAATCAGCCCCAGCATTTT.

This rearrangement joins TRBV11-2 to TRBJ1-2, with TRBD1 matching over 12 bases. Germline lookup yields CDR1 SGHAT and CDR2 FQNNGV. V lost 3 bases and J lost 8; bases outside the gene matches: 7. CDR3 length: 15 residues. Here the CDR3 reads CASSFTGTGGRGYTF. The CDR3 region has the DNA TGTGCCAGCAGCTTCACCGGGACAGGGGGCAGAGGCTACACCTTC.

This clone was seen a few times. The chain couples TRBV6-5 to TRBJ1-2; TRBD1 aligns across 7 bases. Looked up from germline, CDR1 is MNHEY and CDR2 is SVGAGI. The CDR3 sequence is 14 residues long. Unmatched junction bases numbered 12, after V lost 7 bases and J lost 7 bases. CDR3 protein: CASTFTGAWGGYTF. Here the CDR3 DNA reads TGTGCCAGCACCTTTACAGGGGCCTGGGGTGGCTACACCTTC.

The chain joins TRBV19 to TRBJ1-5; D is perhaps TRBD1 (5 bases). From germline, CDR1 is LNHDA and CDR2 SQIVND (reference sequence). Between the trimmed V and J ends, which lost 3 bases and 2 bases, there was a span of 14 bases. CDR3 size: 16 residues. The chain's CDR3 is CASSMNAGPGNQPQHF. DNA for the CDR3: TGTGCCAGTAGTATGAACGCGGGACCCGGCAATCAGCCCCAGCATTTT.

The rearrangement links TRBV5-5 to TRBJ2-3; tentative D call: TRBD1 (5 bases). The V gene's germline CDR1 is SGHKS and CDR2 YYEKEE (reference sequence). CDR3 length: 14 residues. The V end lost 4 bases, the J end lost 3 bases, and 12 bases lay between the germline ends. CDR3 bases: TGTGCCAGCAGCGTGGTCCAGGGAACAGATACGCAGTATTTT. Amino acid sequence: CASSVVQGTDTQYF.

The V gene is TRBV28, the J gene TRBJ1-2; D is uncertain. With 3 bases removed from V and 3 bases from J, the gap between germline ends came to 5 bases. Germline V lookup: CDR1 MDHEN, CDR2 SYDVKM. There are 12 residues in the CDR3. CDR3 in DNA: TGTGCCAGCAGTTTCTTCGACTATGGCTACACCTTC. It encodes CASSFFDYGYTF.

A single count supports this clone. The chain is built from TRBV18 and TRBJ2-1; TRBD2 matches 7 bases. Germline V CDR1 and CDR2: KGHSH, LQKENI. V gave up 0 bases and J gave up 8 bases; unmatched junction bases: 4. This CDR3 is built from 14 residues. CDR3 sequence (DNA): TGTGCCAGCTCACCACCGCCGGGAGGCGATGAGCAGTTCTTC. It encodes CASSPPPGGDEQFF.

The rearrangement links TRBV18 to TRBJ1-5, with TRBD1 as a possible D gene (6 bases). The V end lost 3 bases, the J end lost 11 bases, and 8 bases lay between the germline ends. Germline values: CDR1 KGHSH, CDR2 LQKENI. The CDR3 is 11 residues long. CDR3 protein: CASSPGGTQHF. CDR3 nucleotide sequence: TGTGCCAGCTCACCTGGGGGCACCCAGCATTTT.

V usage is TRBV5-6 and J usage is TRBJ1-4; D gene unclear. V lost 0 bases, J lost 8 bases, and 8 bases lay in between. Looked up from germline, CDR1 is SGHDT and CDR2 is YYEEEE. The CDR3 has 13 amino acids. CDR3 coding DNA: TGTGCCAGCAGCTTGGGCGGCGACGAAAAACTGTTTTTT. It specifies CASSLGGDEKLFF.

The gene calls are TRBV4-3 and TRBJ1-2, with D possibly being TRBD1 (5 bases). Deletions cut 1 base from V and 7 bases from J, with 13 bases between. Germline CDR1 reads LGHNA; CDR2 reads YSLEER. There are 14 residues in the CDR3. In nucleotides, the CDR3 is TGCGCCAGCAGCCAAGGACAGTACTTTACTGGCTACACCTTC. As protein: CASSQGQYFTGYTF.

The V gene is TRBV27, the J gene TRBJ1-2; tentatively, D is TRBD1 (6 bases). The CDR3 consists of 14 residues. Trimming took off 5 bases at V and 3 bases at J, with 13 bases between the two ends. Germline values: CDR1 MNHEY, CDR2 SMNVEV (reference sequence). Here the CDR3 DNA reads TGTGCCAGCAGTCCTCAGGGGAACGACTATGGCTACACCTTC. This translates into CASSPQGNDYGYTF.

The chain is built from TRBV5-1 and TRBJ1-2; 8 nucleotides agree with TRBD1. Per the germline V gene, CDR1 is SGHRS and CDR2 is YFSETQ. The CDR3 totals 14 residues. J was trimmed by 8 bases and V by 4 bases; bases with no gene match: 10. CDR3 DNA: TGCGCCAGCAGCCCAGGACAGGGCTGGGGCGGCTACACCTTC. Encoded protein: CASSPGQGWGGYTF.

J is TRBJ1-2 and V is TRBV11-2; 7 bases are a match to TRBD1. The germline V gene has CDR1 SGHAT and CDR2 FQNNGV. The CDR3 loop spans 15 amino acids. V trimming: 1 base; J trimming: 0 bases; junction bases outside the gene matches: 2. CDR3 nucleotides: TGTGCCAGCAGCTTAGCAGGGGGTCCTAACTATGGCTACACCTTC. Its protein product is CASSLAGGPNYGYTF.

The V and J genes are TRBV7-2 and TRBJ1-6, with a possible D match to TRBD1 (6 bases). The CDR3 extends over 14 amino acids. Trimming shortened V by 5 bases and J by 8 bases, and 13 bases separated the two germline ends. The germline CDR1 and CDR2 sequences are SGHTA and FQGNSA. CDR3 protein: CASSPRQADSPLHF. CDR3 in DNA: TGTGCCAGCAGCCCCCGACAGGCTGATTCACCCCTCCACTTT.